This T cell receptor (delta chain) was documented in a study of gamma-delta T cells after stem cell transplantation. With CATT, TCRdb re-called clones from the RT-PCR reads. Of some 3,000 delta-chain clones listed, less than 3% are singletons. The sample taken for sequencing was gamma-delta T cells. The receptor was isolated from a human donor. It is not recorded whose cells these are; they may come from a transplant donor.

In nucleotides, the CDR3 is TGTGCCTGTGACCGACTGGGGGATGGGCGGACCGATAAACTCATCTTT. Amino acid sequence: CACDRLGDGRTDKLIF. J is TRDJ1 and V is TRDV2; 10 bases match TRDD3. J lost 2 bases, V lost 3 bases, and 8 bases had no gene match. Germline CDR1 and CDR2: GEAIGNYY and EKD. The CDR3 spans 16 residues.